This TCR beta chain was recorded in a study of T cell repertoires in cytomegalovirus infection (dated by TCRdb to about 2019). Background for the entire study: Peptide stimulations targeted recently identified HLA-C-restricted CMV epitopes, whose presentation resists viral immunomodulation, together with well-studied HLA-B-restricted epitopes. The HLA type of each donor mattered for the analysis, because public TCR beta signatures pointed to carriage of CMV infection along with the matching HLA type.

To note about this clonotype: What this receptor recognizes is not known. Base qualities were left out, and no much larger clone turns up one base away.

The germline V gene supplies CDR1 SGHTA and CDR2 FQGNSA. V sheds 3 bases and J sheds 5 bases, leaving 11 bases between their ends. Spanning cysteine to phenylalanine, the CDR3 consists of 14 amino acids. Only the CDR3 region is kept as DNA, spanning 42 bases read in frame from base 1. The instrument given in TCRdb is Illumina HiSeq 1500. TCRdb reprocessing: public reads trimmed at Q25 with fastp, clones called with MiXCR, in-frame beta chains kept. Each record represents a unique CDR3 protein, reported with the most common genes and DNA among its rows. The sample table lists 55,000 to 85,000 distinct CDR3 sequences, roughly 20% of them with a count of one. The top ten hold roughly two thirds of the sample. Overall results and qualifications from the work: In both this cohort and an independent roughly 400-donor cohort, the cumulative frequency of public TCR beta family members distinguished carriers of CMV infection plus the relevant HLA type. The ex vivo response was dominated by HLA-C-restricted CMV-specific TCR beta clonotypes, and the single most frequent clonotype in two of eight donors was supplied by these HLA-C-restricted clonotypes.

In light of the paper, this sample's treatment or condition label describes: in vitro stimulation with specific CMV peptide epitopes to enrich CMV-specific T cells. The clonotype originates from a human donor in good health (CMV status not recorded). Some clones in this sample may be carry-over from other donors' samples. The rearrangement joined TRBV7-2 to TRBJ2-1; the D gene is possibly TRBD1 or TRBD2, with 5 bases matching each. This specimen was CD8+ T cells from cultured PBMCs, taken from culture after CMV antigen stimulation. Read as DNA, the sequence is TGTGCCAGCAGCTTCTTGGGGCGGGACAATGAGCAGTTCTTC. Translation gives CASSFLGRDNEQFF.